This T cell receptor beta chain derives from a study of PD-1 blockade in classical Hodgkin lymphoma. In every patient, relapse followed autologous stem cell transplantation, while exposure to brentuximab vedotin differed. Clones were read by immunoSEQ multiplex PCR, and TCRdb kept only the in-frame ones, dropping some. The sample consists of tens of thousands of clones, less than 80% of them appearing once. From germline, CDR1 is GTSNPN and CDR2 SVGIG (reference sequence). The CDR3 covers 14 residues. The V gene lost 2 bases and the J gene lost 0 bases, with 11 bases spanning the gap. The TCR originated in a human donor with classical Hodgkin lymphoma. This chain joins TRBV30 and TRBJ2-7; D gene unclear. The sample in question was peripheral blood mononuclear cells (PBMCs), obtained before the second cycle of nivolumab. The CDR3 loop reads CAWSSRTDSYEQYF. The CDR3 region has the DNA TGTGCCTGGAGTTCGAGGACCGACTCCTACGAGCAGTACTTC.